These 8 T cell receptor beta chains were sequenced from one sample in a study of post-analysis software for immune sequencing data. Broader study findings: In patients, about 5 TRBV segments were more frequent than in controls, with TRBV5-6, TRBV5-1 and TRBV20-1 among them.

Incorporated into the TCR beta cDNA libraries were unique molecular identifiers, which served to reduce PCR and sequencing biases. TCRdb analysed the PCR reads with MiXCR anew, one entry per CDR3 protein. There are roughly 700,000 distinct CDR3 sequences in the sample; about 27% occur only once, and roughly 0.53% lies in the top ten. For these TCRs, the target antigens are not known. The sequenced sample was blood. These receptors were taken from a girl between 5 and 17 years old with multiple sclerosis.

About this clonotype: A much larger clone sits a single nucleotide away, making a read error possible. The chain joins TRBV7-2 to TRBJ2-7; the D gene is possibly TRBD2 (6 bases). The J call may be faulty, since TRBJ2-5 better matches the DNA end. The length of the CDR3 is 14 residues. Germline loops: CDR1 SGHTA, CDR2 FQGNSA. The chain's CDR3 is CASSCGAGKETQYF. Written as DNA, the CDR3 is TGTGCCAGCAGCTGCGGCGCGGGGAAAGAGACCCAGTACTTC.

The rearrangement joins TRBV20-1 to TRBJ1-2; tentatively, D is TRBD1 (5 bases). This CDR3 is 13 amino acids long. V lost 3 bases to trimming and J lost 3 bases, with 11 bases between them. Germline V lookup: CDR1 DFQATT, CDR2 SNEGSKA (reference sequence). As DNA, the CDR3 is TGCAGTGCTAGTTACGCGGGGCACTATGGCTACACCTTC. Its protein is CSASYAGHYGYTF.

The chain joins TRBV12-3 or TRBV12-4 to TRBJ2-3, with 8 bases aligning to TRBD1. V lost 5 bases and J lost 5; bases outside the gene matches: 9. The CDR3 loop spans 15 amino acids. CDR3 amino acids: CASSGSGTGRDTQYF. The CDR3 nucleotides read TGTGCCAGCAGTGGGTCCGGGACAGGTAGAGATACGCAGTATTTT.

The chain carries TRBV10-3 and TRBJ2-7; maybe TRBD1 (6 bases). CDR1 and CDR2 from the germline V gene are ENHRY and SYGVKD. CDR3 length: 13 residues. Trimming left V 6 bases short and J 1 base short, with 10 bases between. CDR3: CAISAGESYEQYF. The CDR3 nucleotides read TGTGCCATCAGCGCAGGGGAATCCTACGAGCAGTACTTC.

The rearrangement links TRBV20-1 to TRBJ2-4, with TRBD1 identical over 8 bases. Germline trimming cut 5 bases from V and 3 bases from J; bases unmatched to any gene: 12. CDR1 and CDR2 from the germline V gene are DFQATT and SNEGSKA (reference sequence). The CDR3 covers 16 residues. The CDR3 DNA reads as TGCAGTGCTGGCCTAGGACAGGGTCAAGGCAAAAACATTCAGTACTTC. Translation gives CSAGLGQGQGKNIQYF.

This clonotype was seen a few times. The rearrangement joins TRBV5-1 to TRBJ2-2; TRBD1 matches at 9 bases. CDR3 length: 15 residues. CDR1 is SGHRS, CDR2 YFSETQ, per germline. The J segment lost 2 bases and the V segment lost 5 bases, leaving 4 bases of the junction unmatched. In DNA, the CDR3 is TGCGCCAGCAGAGAGGGACAGGGTAACACCGGGGAGCTGTTTTTT. This sequence encodes CASREGQGNTGELFF.

This clonotype was detected a few times. The chain combines TRBV20-1 with TRBJ1-5; maybe TRBD1 (5 bases). V dropped 2 bases and J dropped 1 base, with 6 bases sitting between them. The CDR3 covers 13 residues. Germline CDR1 DFQATT, CDR2 SNEGSKA (reference sequence). CDR3 sequence reads: CSARQGSNQPQHF. For the CDR3, the DNA is TGCAGTGCTAGACAGGGAAGCAATCAGCCCCAGCATTTT.

This chain uses TRBV12-3 or TRBV12-4 with TRBJ2-4, with 9 bases that match TRBD1. The length of the CDR3 is 15 residues. Germline trimming cut 8 bases from V and 9 bases from J; bases unmatched to any gene: 14. Here the CDR3 reads CASCPRDRVASIQYF. The CDR3 DNA reads TGTGCCAGCTGCCCCCGGGACAGGGTTGCGAGCATTCAGTACTTC.